This TCR beta chain was captured by sequencing in a study of cytomegalovirus exposure and HLA in healthy donors. General study findings and limits: Several of the most significant clusters appeared, in a later analysis, to be linked to common viral pathogens. A few V segments could not be told apart, such as TRBV6-2 and TRBV6-3, and were left out.

In the PCR, 60 Vbeta and 13 Jbeta primers were used. Using immunoSEQ multiplex PCR, the repertoire was profiled, and TCRdb retains in-frame clones only, with some absent. The sample table includes roughly 39,000 clones. V lost 0 bases and J lost 3; bases outside the gene matches: 4. The CDR3 contains 16 residues. CDR1 is LGHNA, CDR2 YNFKEQ, per germline. As to this clone: Antigen: not known.

Sequenced sample: PBMCs. The sequence derives from a woman in her twenties or thirties in good health and CMV-seropositive. The rearrangement joins TRBV4-2 to TRBJ2-7; 11 positions agree with TRBD1. CDR3 nucleotide sequence: TGTGCCAGCAGCCAAGATTCCGGGACAGGGGGCTACGAGCAGTACTTC. Its protein is CASSQDSGTGGYEQYF.